This TCR beta chain was obtained from a study of Graves' ophthalmopathy and Graves' hyperthyroidism. About the study: Specimen type is peripheral blood, obtained at initial diagnosis before any treatment. General observations from the study: Thyroid clonotypes that were expanded above 0.001 frequency mostly also appeared in blood.

From RNA, the CDR3 regions of TCR beta chains were amplified and sequenced. In the first round, RT-PCR was carried out with HTBI primers, and a multiplex PCR formed the second round. TCRdb reprocessed the multiplex PCR reads via MiXCR and lists one record per CDR3 protein. The repertoire holds a few hundred thousand distinct CDR3 sequences, with 15% as singletons. Deletions cut 3 bases from V and 3 bases from J, with 9 bases between. CDR1 SGHTA and CDR2 FQGNSA come from the germline V gene. The CDR3 spans 14 residues. Remarks on this clonotype: Its target is not known.

Eligible hyperthyroidism cases comprised new diagnoses of under 2 months' duration in individuals aged 18 to 65. The receptor comes from a young woman with stable Graves' hyperthyroidism. Specimen: peripheral blood. The genes are TRBV7-2 and TRBJ1-5; no firm D call. The DNA for the CDR3 is TGTGCCAGCAGCTTTAAAAACTCCAATCAGCCCCAGCATTTT. Encoded protein: CASSFKNSNQPQHF.